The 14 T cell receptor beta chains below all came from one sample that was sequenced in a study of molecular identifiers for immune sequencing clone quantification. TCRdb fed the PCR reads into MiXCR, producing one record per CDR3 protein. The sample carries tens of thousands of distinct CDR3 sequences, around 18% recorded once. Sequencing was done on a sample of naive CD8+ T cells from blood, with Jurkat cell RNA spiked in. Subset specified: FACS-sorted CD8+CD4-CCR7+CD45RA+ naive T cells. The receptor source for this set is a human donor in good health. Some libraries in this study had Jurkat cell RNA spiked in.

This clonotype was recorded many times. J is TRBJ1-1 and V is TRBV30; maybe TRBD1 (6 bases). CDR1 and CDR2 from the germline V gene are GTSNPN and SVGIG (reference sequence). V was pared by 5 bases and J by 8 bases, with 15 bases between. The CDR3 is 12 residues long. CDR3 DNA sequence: TGTGCCTGGGAGATAAGTACAGGGGAAGCTTTCTTT. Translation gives CAWEISTGEAFF. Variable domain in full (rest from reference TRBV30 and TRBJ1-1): SQTIHQWPATLVQPVGSPLSLECTVEGTSNPNLYWYRQAAGRGLQLLFYSVGIGQISSEVPQNLSASRPQDRQFILSSKKLLLSDSGFYLCAWEISTGEAFFGQGTRLTVV.

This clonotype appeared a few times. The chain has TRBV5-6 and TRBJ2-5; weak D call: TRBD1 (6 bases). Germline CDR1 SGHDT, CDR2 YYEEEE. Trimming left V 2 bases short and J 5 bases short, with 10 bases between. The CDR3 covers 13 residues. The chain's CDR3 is CASSLQGFETQYF. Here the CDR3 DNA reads TGTGCCAGCAGCTTACAGGGTTTTGAGACCCAGTACTTC.

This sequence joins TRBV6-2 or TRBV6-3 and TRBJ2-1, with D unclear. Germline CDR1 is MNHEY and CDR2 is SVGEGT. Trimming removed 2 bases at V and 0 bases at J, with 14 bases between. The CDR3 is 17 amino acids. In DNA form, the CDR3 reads TGTGCCAGCAGTTACCGCAACTTCCCTGACTCCTACAATGAGCAGTTCTTC. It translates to CASSYRNFPDSYNEQFF.

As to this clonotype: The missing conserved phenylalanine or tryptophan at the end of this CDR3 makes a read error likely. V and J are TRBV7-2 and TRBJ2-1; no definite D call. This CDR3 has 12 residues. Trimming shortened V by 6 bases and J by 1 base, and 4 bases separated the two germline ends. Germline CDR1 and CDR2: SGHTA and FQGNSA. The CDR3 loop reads CASRASYNEQFS. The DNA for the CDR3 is TGTGCCAGCAGGGCTTCCTACAATGAGCAGTTCTCC.

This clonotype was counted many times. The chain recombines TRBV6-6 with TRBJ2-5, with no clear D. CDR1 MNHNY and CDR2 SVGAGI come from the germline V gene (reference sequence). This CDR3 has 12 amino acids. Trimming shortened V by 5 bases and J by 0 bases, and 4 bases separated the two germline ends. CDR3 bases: TGTGCCAGCAGTGCGTACCAAGAGACCCAGTACTTC. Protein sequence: CASSAYQETQYF.

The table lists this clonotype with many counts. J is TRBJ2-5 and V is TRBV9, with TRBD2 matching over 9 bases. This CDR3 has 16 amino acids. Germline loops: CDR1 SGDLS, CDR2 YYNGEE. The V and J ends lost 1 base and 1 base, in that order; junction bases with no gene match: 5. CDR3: CASSVFAGGFQETQYF. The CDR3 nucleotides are TGTGCCAGCAGCGTATTTGCGGGAGGGTTCCAAGAGACCCAGTACTTC. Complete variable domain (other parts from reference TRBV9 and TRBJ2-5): DSGVTQTPKHLITATGQRVTLRCSPRSGDLSVYWYQQSLDQGLQFLIQYYNGEERAKGNILERFSAQQFPDLHSELNLSSLELGDSALYFCASSVFAGGFQETQYFGPGTRLLVL.

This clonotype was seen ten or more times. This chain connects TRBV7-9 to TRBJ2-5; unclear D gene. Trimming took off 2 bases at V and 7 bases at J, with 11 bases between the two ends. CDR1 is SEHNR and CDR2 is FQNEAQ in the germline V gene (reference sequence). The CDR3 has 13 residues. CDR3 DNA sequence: TGTGCCAGCAGCTTATCAGCCTTTGGGACCCAGTACTTC. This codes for CASSLSAFGTQYF.

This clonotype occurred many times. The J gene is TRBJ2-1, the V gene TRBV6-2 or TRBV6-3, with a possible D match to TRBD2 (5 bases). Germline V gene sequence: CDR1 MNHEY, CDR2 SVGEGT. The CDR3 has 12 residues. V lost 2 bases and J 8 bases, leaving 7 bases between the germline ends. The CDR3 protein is CASSYEGYEQFF. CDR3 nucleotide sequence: TGTGCCAGCAGTTACGAGGGTTATGAGCAGTTCTTC.

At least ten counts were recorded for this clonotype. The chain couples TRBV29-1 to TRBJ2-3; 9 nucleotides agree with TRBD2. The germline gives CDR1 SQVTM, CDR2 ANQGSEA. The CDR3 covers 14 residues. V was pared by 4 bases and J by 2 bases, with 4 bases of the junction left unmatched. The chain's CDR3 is CSVGLADLTDTQYF. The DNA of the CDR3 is TGCAGCGTTGGACTAGCGGATCTCACAGATACGCAGTATTTT.

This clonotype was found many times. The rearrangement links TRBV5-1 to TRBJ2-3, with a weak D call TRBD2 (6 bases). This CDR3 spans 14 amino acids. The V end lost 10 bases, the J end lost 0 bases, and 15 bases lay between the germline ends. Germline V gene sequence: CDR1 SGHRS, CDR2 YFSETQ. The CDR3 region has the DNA TGCGCCTCCCGGGACTCAACCAGCACAGATACGCAGTATTTT. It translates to CASRDSTSTDTQYF.

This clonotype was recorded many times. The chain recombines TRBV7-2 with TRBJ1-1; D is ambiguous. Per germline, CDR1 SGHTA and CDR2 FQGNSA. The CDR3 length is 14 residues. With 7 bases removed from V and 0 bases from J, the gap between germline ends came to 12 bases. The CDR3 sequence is CASITLALNTEAFF. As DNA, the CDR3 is TGTGCCAGCATCACGCTTGCCCTGAACACTGAAGCTTTCTTT.

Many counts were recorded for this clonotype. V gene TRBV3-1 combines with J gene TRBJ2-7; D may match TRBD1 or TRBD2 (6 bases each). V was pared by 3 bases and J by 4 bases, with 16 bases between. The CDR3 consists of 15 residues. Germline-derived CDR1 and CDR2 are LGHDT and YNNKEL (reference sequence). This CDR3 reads CASSHGGQGGYEQYF. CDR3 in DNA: TGTGCCAGCAGCCACGGGGGACAAGGGGGGTACGAGCAGTACTTC.

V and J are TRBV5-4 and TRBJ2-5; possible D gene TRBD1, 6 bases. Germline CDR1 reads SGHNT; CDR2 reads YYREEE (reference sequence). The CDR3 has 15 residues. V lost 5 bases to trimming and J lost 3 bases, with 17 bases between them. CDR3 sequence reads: CASSPDSVGKETQYF. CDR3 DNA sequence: TGTGCCAGCAGTCCGGACAGCGTGGGAAAAGAGACCCAGTACTTC. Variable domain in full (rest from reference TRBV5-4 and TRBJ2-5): ETGVTQSPTHLIKTRGQQVTLRCSSQSGHNTVSWYQQALGQGPQFIFQYYREEENGRGNFPPRFSGLQFPNYSSELNVNALELDDSALYLCASSPDSVGKETQYFGPGTRLLVL.

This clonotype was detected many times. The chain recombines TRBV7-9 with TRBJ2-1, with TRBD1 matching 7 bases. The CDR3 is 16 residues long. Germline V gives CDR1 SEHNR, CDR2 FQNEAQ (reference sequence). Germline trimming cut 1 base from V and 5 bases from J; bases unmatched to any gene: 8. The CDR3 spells CASSLEVTDRNNEQFF. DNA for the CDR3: TGTGCCAGCAGCTTAGAGGTCACGGACAGGAACAATGAGCAGTTCTTC.